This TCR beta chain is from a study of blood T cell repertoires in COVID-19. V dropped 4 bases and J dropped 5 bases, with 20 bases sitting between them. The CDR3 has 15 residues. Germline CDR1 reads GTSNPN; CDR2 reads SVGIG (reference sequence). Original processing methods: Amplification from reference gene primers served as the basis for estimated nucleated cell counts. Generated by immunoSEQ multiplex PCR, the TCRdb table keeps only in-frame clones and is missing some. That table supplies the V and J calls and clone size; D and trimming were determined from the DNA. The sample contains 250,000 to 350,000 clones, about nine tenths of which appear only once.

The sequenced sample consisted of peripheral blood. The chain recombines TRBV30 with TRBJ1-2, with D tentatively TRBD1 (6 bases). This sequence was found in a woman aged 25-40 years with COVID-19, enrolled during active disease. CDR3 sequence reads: CAWNSITGLSYGYTF. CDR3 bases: TGTGCCTGGAACAGTATTACAGGGCTCAGTTATGGCTACACCTTC.